The present T cell receptor (beta chain) was sequenced within a study of beta chain features in type 1 diabetes. Looking at the study overall: All samples combined gave roughly 100 million sorted cells for examination. Findings and caveats of the study: Reduced insertions and increased deletions marked VDJ junctions in type 1 diabetes patients. Compared to healthy donors, patients appeared to have naive, central memory and Treg TCRB repertoires that were more alike.

Post-sort purity exceeded 95% for all sorted populations. This clone was detected only once. The antigen is unknown. Expressed TCRB transcripts were sequenced after all isolated RNA was converted to cDNA. Libraries were prepared by immunoSEQ multiplex PCR; TCRdb keeps only in-frame clonotypes and omits some of them. The sample yields about 110,000 clones, about 40% seen once. This TCR was recovered from a woman between 18 and 29 years old in good health. What was sequenced was stem cell memory CD4+ T cells from blood.

CDR3 protein: CASSIHTGGDGYTF. In DNA, the CDR3 is TGTGCCAGCAGTATCCATACAGGGGGCGACGGCTACACCTTC. The genes are TRBV28 and TRBJ1-2; 9 bases agree with TRBD1. Germline-derived CDR1 and CDR2 are MDHEN and SYDVKM. Trimming took 5 bases from V and 8 from J; bases not matched to a gene: 9. The CDR3 is 14 amino acids.